Each of the 13 T cell receptor beta chains below was sequenced from the same sample in a study of blood T cell repertoires in COVID-19. The table came from immunoSEQ multiplex PCR; TCRdb's copy has only in-frame clones and leaves some out. In the table there are 250,000 to 300,000 clones, approximately 86% of which are singletons. Sequences were obtained from peripheral blood. Receptors originate from a man aged 18 to 30 with active or convalescent COVID-19.

This rearrangement joins TRBV6-5 to TRBJ1-2; D unresolved. Trimming shortened V by 6 bases and J by 2 bases, and 10 bases separated the two germline ends. CDR1 is MNHEY, CDR2 SVGAGI, per germline. The CDR3 has 13 residues. The CDR3 nucleotides are TGTGCCAGCAGAGAGCAGGAAAACTATGGCTACACCTTC. Protein sequence: CASREQENYGYTF.

This clone was recorded a few times. The chain carries TRBV6-2 or TRBV6-3 and TRBJ1-1, with 7 nucleotides matching TRBD1. The CDR3 spans 12 residues. The germline V gene has CDR1 MNHEY and CDR2 SVGEGT. The V and J ends lost 4 bases and 9 bases, in that order; junction bases with no gene match: 5. The CDR3 DNA is TGTGCCAGCAGTTGGGGACAGACCCAAGCTTTCTTT. It encodes CASSWGQTQAFF.

The gene calls are TRBV9 and TRBJ2-5; 8 bases agree with TRBD1. The germline gives CDR1 SGDLS, CDR2 YYNGEE. Losses at the gene ends were 0 bases for V and 5 bases for J; bases not matched to a gene: 12. This CDR3 region has 17 residues. The CDR3 region has the DNA TGTGCCAGCAGCGTAGGGCTGCGGACAGGGAGAGTGGAGACCCAGTACTTC. Its translation: CASSVGLRTGRVETQYF.

This chain uses TRBV6-8 with TRBJ2-7; no firm D call. Germline CDR1 MNHGY, CDR2 SAAAGT. This CDR3 is built from 14 residues. V was trimmed by 1 base and J by 4 bases, leaving 11 bases between them. As DNA, the CDR3 is TGTGCCAGCAGTTACTTCCGAGTTGAATACGAGCAGTACTTC. This translates into CASSYFRVEYEQYF.

This clone came up a few times. In nucleotides, the CDR3 is TGCGCCAGCAGCTCCGACAGGGTGTACGAGCAGTACTTC. As protein: CASSSDRVYEQYF. The chain uses TRBV5-1 and TRBJ2-7; TRBD1 aligns across 7 bases. This CDR3 contains 13 residues. Germline V gene data show CDR1 as SGHRS and CDR2 as YFSETQ. Trimming cost V 3 bases and J 4 bases; bases outside gene matches: 4.

V usage is TRBV24-1 and J usage is TRBJ1-3; D might be TRBD1 (6 bases). In germline, CDR1 is KGHDR, CDR2 SFDVKD. Trimming removed 9 bases from V and 4 bases from J, with 12 bases in between. The CDR3 is 13 residues long. The CDR3 DNA sequence: TGTGCCACCCGCGGGGGGCCGGGAAACACCATATATTTT. It encodes CATRGGPGNTIYF.

The CDR3 region is CASSEAPDTRETQYF. As DNA, the CDR3 is TGTGCCAGCAGTGAAGCGCCTGACACCAGGGAGACCCAGTACTTC. The chain recombines TRBV6-1 with TRBJ2-5; D uncertain. Germline V lookup: CDR1 MNHNS, CDR2 SASEGT. V was cut by 0 bases and J by 5 bases, with 13 bases left in between. CDR3 length equals 15 residues.

J is TRBJ2-7 and V is TRBV5-5; no definite D call. V was clipped by 1 base and J by 4 bases, with 6 bases between them. Looked up from germline, CDR1 is SGHKS and CDR2 is YYEKEE (reference sequence). The CDR3 runs to 12 residues. CDR3 sequence reads: CASSLIYYEQYF. CDR3 nucleotides: TGTGCCAGCAGCTTGATCTATTACGAGCAGTACTTC.

V and J are TRBV11-2 and TRBJ1-1; D unclear. V was trimmed by 5 bases and J by 3 bases, leaving 10 bases between them. Germline V gene lookup returns CDR1 SGHAT and CDR2 FQNNGV. The CDR3 contains 13 residues. CDR3 bases: TGTGCCAGCAGCAACCAGGAGGACACTGAAGCTTTCTTT. This encodes CASSNQEDTEAFF.

In this sample, this clone turned up once. The chain uses TRBV19 and TRBJ2-1, with TRBD1 as a possible D gene (6 bases). Trimming left V 4 bases short and J 8 bases short, with 15 bases between. Germline loops: CDR1 LNHDA, CDR2 SQIVND (reference sequence). The CDR3 loop spans 14 amino acids. CDR3 sequence reads: CASSRRLPGDEQFF. CDR3 nucleotide sequence: TGTGCCAGTAGTAGAAGACTCCCAGGGGATGAGCAGTTCTTC. Together with reference TRBV19 and TRBJ2-1, the CDR3 gives the full variable domain: DGGITQSPKYLFRKEGQNVTLSCEQNLNHDAMYWYRQDPGQGLRLIYYSQIVNDFQKGDIAEGYSVSREKKESFPLTVTSAQKNPTAFYLCASSRRLPGDEQFFGPGTRLTVL.

The genes are TRBV6-5 and TRBJ2-1, with a possible D match to TRBD2 (5 bases). V lost 2 bases, J lost 7 bases, and 15 bases lay in between. The CDR3 runs 15 residues. The germline V gene encodes CDR1 MNHEY and CDR2 SVGAGI. The CDR3 bases are TGTGCCAGCAGTTACGTTCCAGGCGGGTTAAATGAGCAGTTCTTC. Translation gives CASSYVPGGLNEQFF.

The J gene is TRBJ1-1, the V gene TRBV12-5, with D unclear. There are 18 residues in the CDR3. Deletions cut 0 bases from V and 0 bases from J, with 17 bases between. Germline CDR1 and CDR2: LGHNT and FRNRAP. CDR3 DNA: TGTGCTAGTGGTTTGGTACGTAGCGGGCCGCAAGTGAACACTGAAGCTTTCTTT. Amino acids: CASGLVRSGPQVNTEAFF.

This clone has at least ten counts. The chain uses TRBV6-5 and TRBJ1-6; 9 bases align to TRBD1. Unmatched junction bases numbered 4, after V lost 8 bases and J lost 5 bases. CDR3 length: 14 amino acids. From germline, CDR1 is MNHEY and CDR2 SVGAGI. The CDR3 coding sequence is TGTGCCAGCGCCCGGGACAGGGATAATTCACCCCTCCACTTT. Translated, it gives CASARDRDNSPLHF.